This T cell receptor beta chain was identified during a study of CD4 T cells in relation to SARS-CoV-2 and coronaviruses. Across the study: ViraFEST: roughly 10-day antigen culture of PBMCs, then TCR beta CDR3 sequencing. The HLA restriction of the shared crossreactive spike epitopes was mapped. No peptide or an HIV-1 Nef peptide pool served as negative control.

A note on this clone: Its antigen is still unknown.

Repertoires were generated with immunoSEQ multiplex PCR, while TCRdb's copy carries only in-frame clones and drops some. The sample consists of roughly 15,000 clones, 82% of them appearing once. The CDR3 runs 15 residues. CDR1 and CDR2 from the germline V gene are SGHNT and YENEEA. The V end was cut by 1 base, the J end by 4 bases, with 10 bases between. Before the COVID-19 pandemic, during about 2010-2018, CD4+ T cells were taken from unexposed donors. CD4+ T cells were isolated from the cells after nine to eleven days of culture. As cell numbers allowed, unexposed-donor CD4+ T cells faced SARS-CoV-2 S/N and four cold-coronavirus spikes.

This rearrangement joins TRBV11-3 to TRBJ2-2; either TRBD1 or TRBD2 may fit D (5 bases each). Sequencing input: CD4+ T cells from PBMCs, cultured in vitro. This clonotype was sampled from a human donor in good health. CDR3 loop: CASSLVSGSTGELFF. The CDR3 coding sequence is TGTGCCAGCAGCTTAGTTTCAGGGAGCACCGGGGAGCTGTTTTTT. Full variable domain (missing parts from reference TRBV11-3 and TRBJ2-2): EAGVVQSPRYKIIEKKQPVAFWCNPISGHNTLYWYLQNLGQGPELLIRYENEEAVDDSQLPKDRFSAERLKGVDSTLKIQPAELGDSAVYLCASSLVSGSTGELFFGEGSRLTVL.